This record looks at one TCR beta chain sequence and its context. The sample belongs to a study of blood T cell repertoires in COVID-19. In the study overall: Samples representing acute and convalescent COVID-19 were sourced from the United States, Italy and Spain.

As handled by the study authors: Estimated nucleated cell counts came from reference gene primer amplification. Sequencing used immunoSEQ multiplex PCR; TCRdb keeps in-frame clones, though not all of them. V and J calls and clone size follow that table, whereas D and trimming were derived from the DNA. The data contain some 200,000 clones, 80% of them singletons. Trimming removed 2 bases from V and 8 bases from J, with 15 bases in between. This CDR3 region has 14 residues. CDR1 MNHEY and CDR2 SMNVEV come from the germline V gene (reference sequence). The clonotype comes from a woman between 65 and 79 years old with acute or convalescent COVID-19. The chain employs TRBV27 and TRBJ1-2, with D maybe TRBD1 (6 bases). The specimen was peripheral blood. The CDR3, as DNA: TGTGCCAGCAGTTTAAGGGGGGGGCGTAACGGCTACACCTTC. It translates to CASSLRGGRNGYTF.